This passage covers 18 T cell receptor beta chains from one sample sequenced in a study of blood T cell repertoires in COVID-19. Measured with immunoSEQ multiplex PCR; TCRdb has only the in-frame clones, and not every one. The sample consists of 110,000 to 150,000 clones, around 83% of them appearing once. The sample consisted of peripheral blood. The receptors derive from an elderly woman with acute or convalescent COVID-19.

The chain has TRBV28 and TRBJ1-3, with TRBD1 identical over 7 bases. Germline V gene data show CDR1 as MDHEN and CDR2 as SYDVKM. Losses at the gene ends were 6 bases for V and 8 bases for J; bases not matched to a gene: 7. The CDR3 has 13 residues. CDR3 bases: TGTGCCAGCAGGACAGGGTTCAGCTACACCATATATTTT. Translating gives CASRTGFSYTIYF.

The chain uses TRBV27 and TRBJ1-6; 9 bases match TRBD1. In germline, CDR1 is MNHEY, CDR2 SMNVEV (reference sequence). The trim removed 3 bases at V and 5 bases at J, leaving 5 bases unmatched. The CDR3 contains 16 residues. Here the CDR3 DNA reads TGTGCCAGCAGTTTTGGGACAGGGAGCCATAATTCACCCCTCCACTTT. This encodes CASSFGTGSHNSPLHF.

The chain has TRBV5-1 and TRBJ2-2; tentatively, D is TRBD1 (6 bases). The V gene's germline CDR1 is SGHRS and CDR2 YFSETQ. The CDR3 sequence is 15 residues long. The ends were cut back, 5 bases at V and 5 bases at J, with 16 bases in the middle. The CDR3 bases are TGCGCCAGCAGACCCGGACAGATTTTTACCGGGGAGCTGTTTTTT. Protein product: CASRPGQIFTGELFF.

V usage is TRBV6-6 and J usage is TRBJ2-7; TRBD1 might be the D (6 bases). CDR1 and CDR2 (germline): MNHNY, SVGAGI (reference sequence). V was cut by 6 bases and J by 3 bases, with 9 bases left in between. This CDR3 has 12 residues. The CDR3 coding sequence is TGTGCCAGCAGGAGGGGGAACTACGAGCAGTACTTC. Its translation is CASRRGNYEQYF.

The V call is TRBV5-4, the J call TRBJ2-5; a weak D match, TRBD1 (5 bases). The CDR3 runs 12 residues. V dropped 2 bases and J dropped 6 bases, with 8 bases sitting between them. Germline lookup yields CDR1 SGHNT and CDR2 YYREEE (reference sequence). The chain's CDR3 is CASSFQGKTQYF. CDR3 coding DNA: TGTGCCAGCAGCTTTCAGGGAAAGACCCAGTACTTC.

This clone was picked up a small number of times. CDR3 residues: CASTPNRGGGYGYTF. In DNA, the CDR3 is TGTGCCAGCACCCCTAATCGGGGAGGGGGCTATGGCTACACCTTC. The chain combines TRBV5-6 with TRBJ1-2; D is perhaps TRBD1 (6 bases). The germline V gene has CDR1 SGHDT and CDR2 YYEEEE. V shed 6 bases and J shed 4 bases, with 19 bases lying between them. The CDR3 has 15 residues. The entire variable domain, with the rest obtained from reference TRBV5-6 and TRBJ1-2, is as follows: DAGVTQSPTHLIKTRGQQVTLRCSPKSGHDTVSWYQQALGQGPQFIFQYYEEEERQRGNFPDRFSGHQFPNYSSELNVNALLLGDSALYLCASTPNRGGGYGYTFGSGTRLTVV.

V usage is TRBV24-1 and J usage is TRBJ2-2; the match to TRBD2 covers 8 bases. Germline V lookup: CDR1 KGHDR, CDR2 SFDVKD. The CDR3 is 15 residues long. The V segment lost 4 bases and the J segment 6 bases; nucleotides outside the gene matches: 6. The CDR3: CATSEQAGESGELFF. CDR3 coding DNA: TGTGCCACCAGTGAACAAGCGGGAGAATCCGGGGAGCTGTTTTTT.

This clone was observed a few times. The rearrangement links TRBV10-3 to TRBJ1-1; the D is unclear. The V end was cut by 2 bases, the J end by 4 bases, with 11 bases between. Germline CDR1 ENHRY, CDR2 SYGVKD. The CDR3 contains 14 residues. The CDR3 spells CAISELDGGTEAFF. The CDR3 coding sequence is TGTGCCATCAGTGAGCTAGATGGAGGCACTGAAGCTTTCTTT.

CDR3 sequence reads: CASRFPGQTQYF. CDR3 DNA: TGTGCCAGCAGATTCCCAGGTCAGACCCAGTACTTC. V is TRBV28 and J is TRBJ2-5; the D is unclear. V was clipped by 6 bases and J by 6 bases, with 11 bases between them. CDR3 length: 12 residues. Per germline, CDR1 MDHEN and CDR2 SYDVKM.

This rearrangement joins TRBV19 to TRBJ1-1; TRBD1 agrees at 7 bases. This CDR3 has 14 amino acids. V shed 5 bases and J 4 bases; nucleotides not matched to a gene: 7. Germline V gene data show CDR1 as LNHDA and CDR2 as SQIVND (reference sequence). In nucleotides, the CDR3 is TGTGCCAGTAGTTGGAAGGCAGGGGGCACTGAAGCTTTCTTT. Its translation is CASSWKAGGTEAFF.

The chain uses TRBV6-5 and TRBJ2-1; 8 nucleotides align to TRBD1. V dropped 4 bases and J dropped 8; count of bases not matched to a gene: 4. CDR1 MNHEY and CDR2 SVGAGI come from the germline V gene. CDR3 size: 13 residues. The CDR3 coding sequence is TGTGCCAGCAGTTCTACAGGGGGATATGAGCAGTTCTTC. It encodes CASSSTGGYEQFF.

J is TRBJ1-3 and V is TRBV9, with D possibly TRBD1 on 5 matching bases. The CDR3 loop spans 15 amino acids. CDR1 is SGDLS, CDR2 YYNGEE, per germline. V lost 0 bases and J 0 bases, leaving 7 bases between the germline ends. The CDR3 region has the DNA TGTGCCAGCAGCGTAGACAGGCTCTCTGGAAACACCATATATTTT. This sequence encodes CASSVDRLSGNTIYF.

The chain carries TRBV10-2 and TRBJ1-5; D gene uncertain. V lost 5 bases and J 5 bases, leaving 10 bases between the germline ends. CDR1 is WSHSY and CDR2 is SAAADI in the germline V gene. CDR3 length equals 13 residues. The CDR3 protein is CASSFLEDQPQHF. CDR3 nucleotide sequence: TGCGCCAGCAGTTTCCTGGAGGATCAGCCCCAGCATTTT.

The genes are TRBV4-1 and TRBJ2-7; D ambiguous. Germline loops: CDR1 MGHRA, CDR2 YSYEKL. CDR3 length equals 12 residues. Trimming left V 3 bases short and J 4 bases short, with 7 bases between. The chain's CDR3 is CASSHGSYEQYF. Written as DNA, the CDR3 is TGCGCCAGCAGCCATGGTAGTTACGAGCAGTACTTC.

The rearrangement links TRBV19 to TRBJ2-1; tentative D call: TRBD2 (6 bases). The CDR3 is 14 residues long. Germline CDR1 reads LNHDA; CDR2 reads SQIVND (reference sequence). The ends were cut back, 4 bases at V and 14 bases at J, with 21 bases in the middle. The CDR3 protein is CASSTTLAIPGEFF. Here the CDR3 DNA reads TGTGCCAGTAGTACAACGTTAGCCATCCCGGGGGAGTTCTTC.

This sequence joins TRBV2 and TRBJ1-2, with D possibly being TRBD1 (6 bases). The V and J ends lost 6 bases and 6 bases respectively, with 17 bases between them. Per the germline V gene, CDR1 is SNHLY and CDR2 is FYNNEI. The CDR3 sequence is 14 residues long. The CDR3 nucleotides are TGTGCCAGCAGCGGAACACAGGGTAGGAATGGCTACACCTTC. Translation gives CASSGTQGRNGYTF.

The V gene is TRBV2, the J gene TRBJ2-7, with D possibly being TRBD1 (5 bases). CDR1 and CDR2 from the germline V gene are SNHLY and FYNNEI. V lost 8 bases, J lost 3 bases, and 11 bases lay in between. CDR3 length equals 12 residues. The CDR3 loop is CASVDSHYEQYF. CDR3 in DNA: TGTGCCAGCGTTGACAGTCACTACGAGCAGTACTTC.

J is TRBJ1-5 and V is TRBV19; D is perhaps TRBD1 (6 bases). Germline assignment: CDR1 LNHDA and CDR2 SQIVND (reference sequence). Trimming removed 9 bases at V and 0 bases at J, with 12 bases between. This CDR3 is built from 14 residues. CDR3 nucleotides: TGTGCCAGCGGGGGGCCTTATAGCAATCAGCCCCAGCATTTT. Translation gives CASGGPYSNQPQHF. Filled out from reference TRBV19 and TRBJ1-5, the complete variable domain reads DGGITQSPKYLFRKEGQNVTLSCEQNLNHDAMYWYRQDPGQGLRLIYYSQIVNDFQKGDIAEGYSVSREKKESFPLTVTSAQKNPTAFYLCASGGPYSNQPQHFGDGTRLSIL.